One sample yielded the 11 T cell receptor beta chains listed below, sequenced in a study of shared clonotypes between healthy human individuals. Only CD45RO-negative cells positively selected for CCR7 counted as naive CD8 cells, so terminally differentiated effector memory CD45RA+ cells were excluded. The protocol was immunoSEQ multiplex PCR, while the TCRdb copy is restricted to in-frame clones and leaves out a portion. The profile shows nearly 2 million clones, roughly 94% of them singletons. The sample taken for sequencing was naive CD8+ T cells sorted from blood. Source of these receptors: a man younger than 35 in good health.

V gene TRBV5-6 combines with J gene TRBJ1-1, with 7 bases aligning to TRBD1. V lost 3 bases, J lost 7 bases, and 9 bases stayed unmatched. CDR3 length equals 14 residues. The germline gives CDR1 SGHDT, CDR2 YYEEEE. The CDR3 DNA sequence: TGTGCCAGCAGCTGGCCGACAGGGCACCTTGAAGCTTTCTTT. Its translation: CASSWPTGHLEAFF.

This sequence joins TRBV11-1 and TRBJ2-1; D may be TRBD2 (6 bases). Germline V CDR1 and CDR2: SGHAT, FQDESV (reference sequence). The V and J ends lost 1 base and 3 bases respectively, with 7 bases between them. This CDR3 region has 14 residues. CDR3 sequence reads: CASSLGGDYNEQFF. The DNA of the CDR3 is TGTGCCAGCAGCTTAGGCGGGGACTACAATGAGCAGTTCTTC. Based on the CDR3 plus reference TRBV11-1 and TRBJ2-1, the full variable domain is EAEVAQSPRYKITEKSQAVAFWCDPISGHATLYWYRQILGQGPELLVQFQDESVVDDSQLPKDRFSAERLKGVDSTLKIQPAELGDSAMYLCASSLGGDYNEQFFGPGTRLTVL.

The genes are TRBV9 and TRBJ1-3, with D perhaps TRBD1 (5 bases). This CDR3 is 13 amino acids long. V lost 7 bases and J 4 bases, leaving 12 bases between the germline ends. Germline CDR1 SGDLS, CDR2 YYNGEE. CDR3 DNA: TGTGCCAGCGAGCAGGGTGACGGAAACACCATATATTTT. Its protein product is CASEQGDGNTIYF.

The chain has TRBV2 and TRBJ1-5; 7 bases agree with TRBD1. The junction had 6 bases not matched to a gene; V was cut back by 7 bases and J by 0 bases. The CDR3 spans 15 residues. The germline CDR1 and CDR2 sequences are SNHLY and FYNNEI. The CDR3 DNA reads as TGTGCCAGCACCCTGACAGGGATTAGCAATCAGCCCCAGCATTTT. As protein: CASTLTGISNQPQHF.

This clone was recorded only once. The genes are TRBV7-8 and TRBJ2-5, with 9 bases matching TRBD2. The V gene's germline CDR1 is SGHVS and CDR2 FQNEAQ. Unmatched junction bases numbered 5, after V lost 1 base and J lost 2 bases. The CDR3 is made up of 16 amino acids. The DNA for the CDR3 is TGTGCCAGCAGCTTAGAACCAGCGGGGGGTCAAGAGACCCAGTACTTC. This codes for CASSLEPAGGQETQYF.

A single count supports this clone. The chain is built from TRBV2 and TRBJ1-6; 11 bases are shared with TRBD1. CDR1 and CDR2 (germline): SNHLY, FYNNEI. Unmatched junction bases numbered 8, after V lost 6 bases and J lost 7 bases. The CDR3 runs 16 residues. CDR3 region: CASSTSRDRGNSPLHF. The CDR3 bases are TGTGCCAGCAGCACCTCCCGGGACAGGGGGAATTCACCCCTCCACTTT.

The chain couples TRBV27 to TRBJ2-2; a weak D match, TRBD2 (6 bases). The ends were cut back, 3 bases at V and 1 base at J, with 12 bases in the middle. The germline CDR1 and CDR2 sequences are MNHEY and SMNVEV (reference sequence). The CDR3 is 16 amino acids. This chain's CDR3 is CASSFGGGMNTGELFF. In DNA, the CDR3 is TGTGCCAGCAGTTTTGGGGGAGGAATGAACACCGGGGAGCTGTTTTTT.

This clone came up once. V is TRBV10-3 and J is TRBJ1-5; D might be TRBD1 (5 bases). This CDR3 spans 16 amino acids. Per germline, CDR1 ENHRY and CDR2 SYGVKD. V shed 2 bases and J shed 2 bases, with 13 bases lying between them. CDR3 bases: TGTGCCATCAGTGAGCGGGGGGGTCATGGCAATCAGCCCCAGCATTTT. This translates into CAISERGGHGNQPQHF.

The chain combines TRBV28 with TRBJ2-7; the D gene is possibly TRBD1 (8 bases). CDR3 length: 14 amino acids. Germline V lookup: CDR1 MDHEN, CDR2 SYDVKM. Deletions cut 4 bases from V and 5 bases from J, with 15 bases between. The CDR3 nucleotides are TGTGCCAGCAGTTCGCAGGGGGCGGGAGACGAGCAGTACTTC. Protein sequence: CASSSQGAGDEQYF.

This rearrangement joins TRBV5-4 to TRBJ1-4, with 10 nucleotides matching TRBD1. The CDR3 is made up of 15 amino acids. Germline lookup yields CDR1 SGHNT and CDR2 YYREEE (reference sequence). The junction had 5 bases not matched to a gene; V was cut back by 3 bases and J by 6 bases. The CDR3 DNA sequence: TGTGCCAGCAGCTCCGCCGGGACAGGGGATGAAAAACTGTTTTTT. This sequence encodes CASSSAGTGDEKLFF.

The J gene is TRBJ1-1, the V gene TRBV27, with D possibly TRBD1 on 6 matching bases. Per the germline V gene, CDR1 is MNHEY and CDR2 is SMNVEV (reference sequence). The CDR3 is 15 amino acids. V gave up 5 bases and J gave up 1 base, with 14 bases separating them. The CDR3: CASSGLTTGNTEAFF. CDR3 nucleotide sequence: TGTGCCAGCAGTGGATTAACGACAGGGAACACTGAAGCTTTCTTT.